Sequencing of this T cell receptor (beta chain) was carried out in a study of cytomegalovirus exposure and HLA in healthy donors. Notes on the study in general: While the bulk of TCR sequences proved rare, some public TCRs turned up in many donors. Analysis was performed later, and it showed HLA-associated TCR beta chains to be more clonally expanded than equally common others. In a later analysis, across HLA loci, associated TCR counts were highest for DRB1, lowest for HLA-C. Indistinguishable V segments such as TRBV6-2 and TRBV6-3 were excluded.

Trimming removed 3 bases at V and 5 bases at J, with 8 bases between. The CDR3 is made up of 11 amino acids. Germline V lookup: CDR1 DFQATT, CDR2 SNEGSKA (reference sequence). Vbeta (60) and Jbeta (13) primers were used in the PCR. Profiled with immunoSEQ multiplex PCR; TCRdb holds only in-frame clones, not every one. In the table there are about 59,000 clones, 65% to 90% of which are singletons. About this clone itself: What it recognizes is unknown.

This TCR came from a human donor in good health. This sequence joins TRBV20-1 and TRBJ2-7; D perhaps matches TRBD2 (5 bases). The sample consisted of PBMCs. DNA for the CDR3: TGCAGTGCTAGTAAGCGGAACGAGCAGTACTTC. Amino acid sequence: CSASKRNEQYF.